What follows is one TCR beta chain and its context. CDR3 length: 11 amino acids. Germline V gene sequence: CDR1 MGHDK, CDR2 SYGVNS. V lost 3 bases and J 9 bases, leaving 6 bases between the germline ends. Clones were sequenced by immunoSEQ multiplex PCR, and TCRdb holds only the in-frame ones, with some missing. Here the sample spans about 480,000 clones, about 83% being singletons. Treatment defined: around 19 received Ad26.COV2.S at low or high dose, single or two shots; about 5 received placebo; per-sample allocation not given. Vaccine and placebo recipients were sampled on day 63 after the first injection. Recruitment in Boston yielded a donor of adult age, 18-55 years. The entry originates in a study of Ad26.COV2.S vaccination and SARS-CoV-2 variants.

The input for sequencing was peripheral blood, taken in a trial of Ad26.COV2.S vaccine versus placebo. The clonotype comes from a person aged 18-60 years who received the Ad26.COV2.S COVID-19 vaccine or a placebo. V and J are TRBV25-1 and TRBJ2-1, with D perhaps TRBD1 (6 bases). CDR3 coding DNA: TGTGCCAGCAGTGAGGGGGCTGAGCAGTTCTTC. Amino acid sequence: CASSEGAEQFF.